This TCR gamma chain is from a study of Vδ1+ human thymocytes. Extracted RNA was reverse transcribed into cDNA. Multiplex PCR used pooled V-gene forward primers and a constant-region reverse primer to amplify CDR3s. TCRdb fed the multiplex PCR reads into CATT to redo clone calling. The top ten hold just under 2% of the sample, which has some 11,000 gamma-chain clones, more than 35% seen once. Points from the study as a whole: Donors shared many TRG clonotypes but few TRD clonotypes. Unlike peripheral blood Vdelta1+ controls, thymic delta-chain sequences included about 20% Vdelta2 and few Vdelta3. In the thymus, TRG and TRD repertoires looked highly polyclonal with Gaussian CDR3 lengths.

This CDR3 contains 12 residues. V lost 5 bases to trimming and J lost 3 bases; unmatched junction nucleotides: 4. CDR1 VTNTFY and CDR2 YDVSTARD come from the germline V gene (reference sequence). As for this clone: Its antigen remains unidentified. Given a much more abundant clone one base away, this may be a read error.

The TCR originated in a boy in the first two years of life who had congenital heart surgery. Sequenced sample: Vdelta1+ gamma-delta thymocytes from the thymus. Specified subset: FACS-sorted CD3+ TCRalphabeta- TCRVdelta1+ TCRVdelta2- thymocytes. The genes are TRGV3 and TRGJ1 or TRGJ2. The J gene was not available in TCRdb and was assigned here by matching the DNA to germline segments. The CDR3 sequence: CATWGTYYKKLF. Here the CDR3 DNA reads TGTGCCACCTGGGGGACTTATTATAAGAAACTCTTT.